A single sample is the source of the 8 T cell receptor beta chains below, sequenced in a study of blood T cell repertoires in COVID-19 (dated by TCRdb to 2018 to 2020). The library relied on the immunoSEQ multiplex PCR assay. TCRdb carries this immuneACCESS record with in-frame sequences only. Its versions omit some clonotypes, under half of them owing to an unresolved V gene in the studies checked, with the rest unexplained. In this sample the table shows 25,000 to 30,000 clones, 75% to 90% of which occur a single time. The top ten hold roughly a tenth of the sample. The specimen was peripheral blood. Receptors were obtained from a man in his fifties or sixties with acute or convalescent COVID-19.

The CDR3 nucleotides are TGTGCCAGCTCACCTGGGACAGCCTCCTACGAGCAGTACTTC. Its protein product is CASSPGTASYEQYF. The chain employs TRBV18 and TRBJ2-7; 7 nucleotides align to TRBD1. The CDR3 extends over 14 amino acids. CDR1 is KGHSH and CDR2 is LQKENI in the germline V gene. V dropped 3 bases and J dropped 0; count of bases not matched to a gene: 2.

V is TRBV5-8 and J is TRBJ2-7; maybe TRBD2 (6 bases). The CDR3 consists of 15 residues. V lost 2 bases, J lost 1 base, and 13 bases lay in between. Germline loops: CDR1 SGHTS, CDR2 YDEGEE. The CDR3 spells CASSFGLSRSYEQYF. The DNA of the CDR3 is TGTGCCAGCAGCTTCGGACTATCCCGATCCTACGAGCAGTACTTC. The full variable domain, its missing parts supplied by reference TRBV5-8 and TRBJ2-7, is EAGVTQSPTHLIKTRGQQATLRCSPISGHTSVYWYQQALGLGLQFLLWYDEGEERNRGNFPPRFSGRQFPNYSSELNVNALELEDSALYLCASSFGLSRSYEQYFGPGTRLTVT.

The chain uses TRBV5-1 and TRBJ2-3; no reliable D call. Looked up from germline, CDR1 is SGHRS and CDR2 is YFSETQ. The CDR3 consists of 13 residues. Trimming removed 3 bases at V and 2 bases at J, with 7 bases between. This chain's CDR3 is CASSSDSTDTQYF. The CDR3 coding sequence is TGCGCCAGCAGCTCCGACTCCACAGATACGCAGTATTTT.

The genes are TRBV7-9 and TRBJ2-7, with D possibly matching TRBD1 (5 bases). V was clipped by 2 bases and J by 3 bases, with 20 bases between them. The V gene's germline CDR1 is SEHNR and CDR2 FQNEAQ (reference sequence). This CDR3 is built from 17 residues. In DNA, the CDR3 is TGTGCCAGCAGCTTAATTACCGGTGACAGACCAAGCTACGAGCAGTACTTC. The encoded protein is CASSLITGDRPSYEQYF.

The chain joins TRBV6-1 to TRBJ1-1; D is uncertain. Germline lookup yields CDR1 MNHNS and CDR2 SASEGT. The germline V and J ends were trimmed by 1 base and 0 bases, with 12 bases remaining between them. The CDR3 is 16 amino acids. The CDR3 DNA follows: TGTGCCAGCAGTGAAGATCCCCCCCCTATGAACACTGAAGCTTTCTTT. Protein: CASSEDPPPMNTEAFF.

The chain couples TRBV5-5 to TRBJ2-5; 10 positions agree with TRBD1. Germline assignment: CDR1 SGHKS and CDR2 YYEKEE (reference sequence). With 2 bases clipped from V and 1 base from J, the junction kept 11 bases outside the gene matches. The CDR3 loop spans 18 amino acids. The CDR3 DNA reads TGTGCCAGCAGCTTATTACTCGGGACAGGGGTACGCCAAGAGACCCAGTACTTC. It specifies CASSLLLGTGVRQETQYF.

This chain connects TRBV4-2 to TRBJ1-4; unclear D gene. Trimming removed 0 bases at V and 6 bases at J, with 14 bases between. This CDR3 comprises 16 residues. Germline lookup yields CDR1 LGHNA and CDR2 YNFKEQ. The CDR3 spells CASSQDLRGWDEKLFF. CDR3 sequence (DNA): TGTGCCAGCAGCCAAGATCTTCGAGGGTGGGATGAAAAACTGTTTTTT.

The chain employs TRBV6-5 and TRBJ1-1, with D unresolved. This CDR3 has 13 residues. Germline V gives CDR1 MNHEY, CDR2 SVGAGI. The V and J ends lost 6 bases and 0 bases respectively, with 8 bases between them. The CDR3 bases are TGTGCCAGCAGCCGCCAGGTGAACACTGAAGCTTTCTTT. Amino acids: CASSRQVNTEAFF.